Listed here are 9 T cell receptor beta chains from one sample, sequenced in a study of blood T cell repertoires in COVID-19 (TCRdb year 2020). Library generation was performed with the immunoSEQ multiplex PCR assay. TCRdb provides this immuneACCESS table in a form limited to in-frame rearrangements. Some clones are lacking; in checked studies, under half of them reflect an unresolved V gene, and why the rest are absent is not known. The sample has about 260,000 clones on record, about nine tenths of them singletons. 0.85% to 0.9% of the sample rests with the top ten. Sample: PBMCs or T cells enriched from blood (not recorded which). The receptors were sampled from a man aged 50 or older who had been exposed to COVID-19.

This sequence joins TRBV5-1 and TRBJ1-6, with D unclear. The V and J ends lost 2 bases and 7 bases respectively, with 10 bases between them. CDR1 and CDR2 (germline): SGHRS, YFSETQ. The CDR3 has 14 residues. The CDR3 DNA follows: TGCGCCAGCAGCTTCGAGGCGGGAAATTCACCCCTCCACTTT. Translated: CASSFEAGNSPLHF. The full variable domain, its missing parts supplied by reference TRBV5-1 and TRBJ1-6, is KAGVTQTPRYLIKTRGQQVTLSCSPISGHRSVSWYQQTPGQGLQFLFEYFSETQRNKGNFPGRFSGRQFSNSRSEMNVSTLELGDSALYLCASSFEAGNSPLHFGNGTRLTVT.

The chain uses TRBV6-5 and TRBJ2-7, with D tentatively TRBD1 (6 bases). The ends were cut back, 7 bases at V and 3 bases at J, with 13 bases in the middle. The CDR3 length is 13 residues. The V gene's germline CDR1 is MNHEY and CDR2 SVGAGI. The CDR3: CASKVTGFYEQYF. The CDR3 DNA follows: TGTGCCAGCAAGGTGACAGGCTTCTACGAGCAGTACTTC.

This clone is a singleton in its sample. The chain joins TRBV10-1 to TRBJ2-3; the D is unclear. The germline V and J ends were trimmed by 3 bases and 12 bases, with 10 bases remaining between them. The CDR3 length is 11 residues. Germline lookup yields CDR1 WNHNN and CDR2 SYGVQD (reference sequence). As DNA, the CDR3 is TGCGCCAGCAGTGACCTCCGGAGTCAGTATTTT. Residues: CASSDLRSQYF.

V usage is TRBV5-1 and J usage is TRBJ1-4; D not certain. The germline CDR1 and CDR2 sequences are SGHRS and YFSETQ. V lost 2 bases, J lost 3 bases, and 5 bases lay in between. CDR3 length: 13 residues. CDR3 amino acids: CASSFGPNEKLFF. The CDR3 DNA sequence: TGCGCCAGCAGCTTTGGGCCTAATGAAAAACTGTTTTTT. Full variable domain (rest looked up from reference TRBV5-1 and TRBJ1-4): KAGVTQTPRYLIKTRGQQVTLSCSPISGHRSVSWYQQTPGQGLQFLFEYFSETQRNKGNFPGRFSGRQFSNSRSEMNVSTLELGDSALYLCASSFGPNEKLFFGSGTQLSVL.

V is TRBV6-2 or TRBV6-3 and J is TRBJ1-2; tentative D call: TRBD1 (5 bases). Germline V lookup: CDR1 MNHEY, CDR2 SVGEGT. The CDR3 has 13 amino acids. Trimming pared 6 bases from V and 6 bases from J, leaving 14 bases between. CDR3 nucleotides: TGTGCCAGCAGCCCCAGGGTTCCCCATGGCTACACCTTC. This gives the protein CASSPRVPHGYTF.

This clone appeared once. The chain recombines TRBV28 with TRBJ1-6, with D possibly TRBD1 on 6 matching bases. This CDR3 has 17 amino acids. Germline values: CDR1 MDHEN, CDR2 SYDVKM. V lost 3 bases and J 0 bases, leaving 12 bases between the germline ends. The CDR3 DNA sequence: TGTGCCAGCAGTTTCGGGACATTAAGCTCCTATAATTCACCCCTCCACTTT. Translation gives CASSFGTLSSYNSPLHF.

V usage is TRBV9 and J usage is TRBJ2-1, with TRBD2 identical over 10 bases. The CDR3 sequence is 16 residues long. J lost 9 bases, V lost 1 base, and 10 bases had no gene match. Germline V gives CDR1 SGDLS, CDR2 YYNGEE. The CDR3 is CASSVYIAGGMGEQFF. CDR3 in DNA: TGTGCCAGCAGCGTATATATAGCGGGAGGAATGGGTGAGCAGTTCTTC.

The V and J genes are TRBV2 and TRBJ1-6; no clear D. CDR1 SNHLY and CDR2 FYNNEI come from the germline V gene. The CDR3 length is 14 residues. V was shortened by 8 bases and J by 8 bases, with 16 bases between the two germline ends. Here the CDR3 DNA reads TGTGCCAGCTTCGCTGTACTCTCTTATTCACCCCTCCACTTT. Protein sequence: CASFAVLSYSPLHF. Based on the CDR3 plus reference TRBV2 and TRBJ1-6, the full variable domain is EPEVTQTPSHQVTQMGQEVILRCVPISNHLYFYWYRQILGQKVEFLVSFYNNEISEKSEIFDDQFSVERPDGSNFTLKIRSTKLEDSAMYFCASFAVLSYSPLHFGNGTRLTVT.

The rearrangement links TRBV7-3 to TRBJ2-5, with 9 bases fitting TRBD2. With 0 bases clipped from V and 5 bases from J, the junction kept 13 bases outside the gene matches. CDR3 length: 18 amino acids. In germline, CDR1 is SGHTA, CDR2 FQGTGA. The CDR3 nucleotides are TGTGCCAGCAGCTTAACGTTAAGGTCTAGCGGGACGAGTGAGACCCAGTACTTC. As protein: CASSLTLRSSGTSETQYF.